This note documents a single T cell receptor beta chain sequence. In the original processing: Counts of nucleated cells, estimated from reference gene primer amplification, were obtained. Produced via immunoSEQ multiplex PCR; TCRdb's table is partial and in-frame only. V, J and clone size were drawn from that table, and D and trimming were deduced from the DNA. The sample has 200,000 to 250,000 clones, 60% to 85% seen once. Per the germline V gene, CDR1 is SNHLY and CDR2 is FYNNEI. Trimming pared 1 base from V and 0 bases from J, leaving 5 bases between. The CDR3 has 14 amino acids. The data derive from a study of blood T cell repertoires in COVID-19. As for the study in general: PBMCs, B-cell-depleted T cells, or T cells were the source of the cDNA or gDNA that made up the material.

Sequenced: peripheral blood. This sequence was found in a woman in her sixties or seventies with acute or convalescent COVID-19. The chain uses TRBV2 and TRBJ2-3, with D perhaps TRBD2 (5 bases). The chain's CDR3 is CASSEGLSTDTQYF. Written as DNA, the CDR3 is TGTGCCAGCAGTGAAGGACTAAGCACAGATACGCAGTATTTT.